What follows is one T cell receptor (beta chain) and its context. This entry is derived from a study of blood T cell repertoires in COVID-19. Looking at the study overall: The United States, Italy and Spain were the sources of the acute and convalescent COVID-19 samples. PBMCs, B-cell-depleted T cells, or T cells provided the cDNA or gDNA that made up the material.

Authors' processing steps: Amplifying reference gene primers gave estimates of nucleated cell counts. TCRdb keeps only in-frame clones here, not all; method: immunoSEQ multiplex PCR. Clone size and the V and J calls come from that table; the DNA yielded D and trimming. The sample carries over 75,000 clones, approximately 80% recorded once. The CDR3 loop spans 14 amino acids. Germline V gives CDR1 LNHNV, CDR2 YYDKDF (reference sequence). J lost 5 bases, V lost 0 bases, and 3 bases had no gene match. This chain connects TRBV15 to TRBJ2-5; TRBD2 matches 7 bases. The sequencing sample was made of peripheral blood. This clonotype originated in a woman aged 45-59 years with acute or convalescent COVID-19. The CDR3 region is CATSRDRAGETQYF. CDR3 nucleotides: TGTGCCACCAGCAGAGATCGAGCGGGGGAGACCCAGTACTTC. The whole variable domain, filled in from reference TRBV15 and TRBJ2-5, reads DAMVIQNPRYQVTQFGKPVTLSCSQTLNHNVMYWYQQKSSQAPKLLFHYYDKDFNNEADTPDNFQSRRPNTSFCFLDIRSPGLGDTAMYLCATSRDRAGETQYFGPGTRLLVL.